This T cell receptor beta chain was sequenced during a study of blood T cell repertoires in COVID-19. The wider study: From the United States, Italy and Spain came samples of acute and convalescent COVID-19.

The germline CDR1 and CDR2 sequences are SGDLS and YYNGEE. V was clipped by 3 bases and J by 7 bases; unmatched bases: 9. The CDR3 has 14 amino acids. Original handling: The authors estimated nucleated cell counts from reference gene primer amplification. The repertoire was sequenced with immunoSEQ multiplex PCR; TCRdb's copy has only in-frame clones and lacks some. V and J calls and clone size are copied from that table; D and trimming were computed from the DNA. The sample shows 60,000 to 70,000 clones, around 86% of them seen only once. The origin of this receptor is a woman aged 55-70 years with acute or convalescent COVID-19. The specimen was peripheral blood. V and J are TRBV9 and TRBJ2-7, with 8 bases fitting TRBD1. The CDR3 loop reads CASSAAQGAEEQYF. The CDR3 DNA follows: TGTGCCAGCAGCGCCGCCCAGGGGGCGGAAGAGCAGTACTTC.